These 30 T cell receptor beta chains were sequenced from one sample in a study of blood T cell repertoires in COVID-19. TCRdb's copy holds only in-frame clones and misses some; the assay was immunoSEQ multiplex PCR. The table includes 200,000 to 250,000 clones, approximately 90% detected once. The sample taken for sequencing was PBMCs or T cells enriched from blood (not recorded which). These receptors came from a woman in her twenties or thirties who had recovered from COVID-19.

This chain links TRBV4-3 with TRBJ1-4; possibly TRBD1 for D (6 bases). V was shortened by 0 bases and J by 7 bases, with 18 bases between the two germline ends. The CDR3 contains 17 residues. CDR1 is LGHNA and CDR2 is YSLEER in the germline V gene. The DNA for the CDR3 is TGCGCCAGCAGCCAAGACCTCGGCGGGGGGCGCGGTGAAAAACTGTTTTTT. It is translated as CASSQDLGGGRGEKLFF.

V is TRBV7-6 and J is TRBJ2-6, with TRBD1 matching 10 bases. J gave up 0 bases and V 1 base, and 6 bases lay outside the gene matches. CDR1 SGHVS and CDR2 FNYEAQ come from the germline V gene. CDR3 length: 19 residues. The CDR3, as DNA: TGTGCCAGCAGCTTAGTGGGGACAGGGGTCAACTCTGGGGCCAACGTCCTGACTTTC. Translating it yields CASSLVGTGVNSGANVLTF. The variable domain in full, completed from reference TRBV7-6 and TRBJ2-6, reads GAGVSQSPRYKVTKRGQDVALRCDPISGHVSLYWYRQALGQGPEFLTYFNYEAQQDKSGLPNDRFSAERPEGSISTLTIQRTEQRDSAMYRCASSLVGTGVNSGANVLTFGAGSRLTVL.

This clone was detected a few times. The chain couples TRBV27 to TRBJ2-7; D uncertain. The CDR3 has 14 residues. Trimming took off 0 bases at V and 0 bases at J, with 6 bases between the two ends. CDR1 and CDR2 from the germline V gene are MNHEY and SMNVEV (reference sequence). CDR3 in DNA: TGTGCCAGCAGTTTATCTCTGAGCTCCTACGAGCAGTACTTC. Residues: CASSLSLSSYEQYF.

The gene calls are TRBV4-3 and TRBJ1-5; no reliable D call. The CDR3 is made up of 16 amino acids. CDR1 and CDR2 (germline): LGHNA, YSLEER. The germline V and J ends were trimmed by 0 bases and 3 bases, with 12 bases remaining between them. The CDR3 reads CASSQDFVGDNQPQHF. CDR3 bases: TGCGCCAGCAGCCAAGACTTTGTCGGGGACAATCAGCCCCAGCATTTT.

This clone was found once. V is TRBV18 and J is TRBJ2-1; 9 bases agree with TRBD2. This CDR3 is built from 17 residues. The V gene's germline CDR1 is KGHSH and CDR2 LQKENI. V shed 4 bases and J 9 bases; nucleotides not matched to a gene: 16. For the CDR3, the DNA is TGTGCCAGCTCACTCATGGCCGGTGTGCGGGGGGGGTGTGAGCAGTTCTTC. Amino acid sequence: CASSLMAGVRGGCEQFF. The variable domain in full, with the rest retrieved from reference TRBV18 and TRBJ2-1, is NAGVMQNPRHLVRRRGQEARLRCSPMKGHSHVYWYRQLPEEGLKFMVYLQKENIIDESGMPKERFSAEFPKEGPSILRIQQVVRGDSAAYFCASSLMAGVRGGCEQFFGPGTRLTVL.

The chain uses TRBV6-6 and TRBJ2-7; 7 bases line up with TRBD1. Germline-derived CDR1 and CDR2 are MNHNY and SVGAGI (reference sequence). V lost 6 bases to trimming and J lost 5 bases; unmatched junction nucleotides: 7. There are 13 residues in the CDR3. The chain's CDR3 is CASSPTGNDEQYF. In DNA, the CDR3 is TGTGCCAGCAGCCCGACAGGGAACGACGAGCAGTACTTC.

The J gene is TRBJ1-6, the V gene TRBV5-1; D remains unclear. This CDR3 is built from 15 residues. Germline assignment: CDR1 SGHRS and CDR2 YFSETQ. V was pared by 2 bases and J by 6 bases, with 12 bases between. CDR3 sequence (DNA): TGCGCCAGCAGCTTAGGAGGCAGAATTAATTCACCCCTCCACTTT. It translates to CASSLGGRINSPLHF.

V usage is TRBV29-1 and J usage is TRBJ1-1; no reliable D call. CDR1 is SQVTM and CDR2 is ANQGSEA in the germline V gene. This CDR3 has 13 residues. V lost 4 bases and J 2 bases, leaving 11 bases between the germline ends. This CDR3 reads CSVGSRVNTEAFF. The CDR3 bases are TGCAGCGTTGGGAGTCGGGTAAACACTGAAGCTTTCTTT.

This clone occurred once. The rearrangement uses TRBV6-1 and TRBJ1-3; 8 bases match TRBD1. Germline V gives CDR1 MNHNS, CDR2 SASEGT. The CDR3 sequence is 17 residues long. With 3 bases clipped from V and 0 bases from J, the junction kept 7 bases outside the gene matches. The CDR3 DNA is TGTGCCAGCAGTGACAGGGGGCGAGGCGGCTCTGGAAACACCATATATTTT. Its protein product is CASSDRGRGGSGNTIYF.

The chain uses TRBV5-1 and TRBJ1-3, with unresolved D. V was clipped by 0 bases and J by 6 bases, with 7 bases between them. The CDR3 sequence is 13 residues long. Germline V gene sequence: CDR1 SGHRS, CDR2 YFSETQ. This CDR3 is CASSLEPANTIYF. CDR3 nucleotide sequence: TGCGCCAGCAGCTTGGAGCCCGCAAACACCATATATTTT.

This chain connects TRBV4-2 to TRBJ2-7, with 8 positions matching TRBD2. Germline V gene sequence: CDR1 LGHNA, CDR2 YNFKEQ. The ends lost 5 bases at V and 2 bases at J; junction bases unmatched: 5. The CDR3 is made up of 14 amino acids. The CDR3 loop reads CASSTSGGAYEQYF. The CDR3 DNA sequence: TGTGCCAGCAGCACATCCGGGGGGGCCTACGAGCAGTACTTC.

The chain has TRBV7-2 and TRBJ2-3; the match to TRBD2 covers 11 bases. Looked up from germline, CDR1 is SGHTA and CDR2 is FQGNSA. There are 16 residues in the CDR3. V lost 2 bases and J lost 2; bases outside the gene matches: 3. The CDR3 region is CASSLSLAGVTDTQYF. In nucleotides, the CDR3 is TGTGCCAGCAGCTTATCACTAGCGGGGGTCACAGATACGCAGTATTTT.

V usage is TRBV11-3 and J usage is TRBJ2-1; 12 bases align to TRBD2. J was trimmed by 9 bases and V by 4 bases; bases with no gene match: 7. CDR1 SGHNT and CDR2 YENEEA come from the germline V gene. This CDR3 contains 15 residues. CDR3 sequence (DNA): TGTGCCAGCAGCTACCTAGCGGGGGGGCTCGGTGAGCAGTTCTTC. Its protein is CASSYLAGGLGEQFF.

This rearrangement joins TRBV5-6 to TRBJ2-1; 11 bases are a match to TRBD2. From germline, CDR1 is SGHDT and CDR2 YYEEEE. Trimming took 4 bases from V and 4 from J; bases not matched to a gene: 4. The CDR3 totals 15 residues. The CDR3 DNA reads TGTGCCAGCAGCCAACTAGCGGGGGTTTACAATGAGCAGTTCTTC. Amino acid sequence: CASSQLAGVYNEQFF.

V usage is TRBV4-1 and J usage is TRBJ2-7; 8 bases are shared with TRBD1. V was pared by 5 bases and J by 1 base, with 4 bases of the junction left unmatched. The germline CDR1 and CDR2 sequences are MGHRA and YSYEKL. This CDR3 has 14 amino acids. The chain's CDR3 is CASSGTGLSYEQYF. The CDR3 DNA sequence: TGCGCCAGCAGCGGGACAGGTTTATCCTACGAGCAGTACTTC.

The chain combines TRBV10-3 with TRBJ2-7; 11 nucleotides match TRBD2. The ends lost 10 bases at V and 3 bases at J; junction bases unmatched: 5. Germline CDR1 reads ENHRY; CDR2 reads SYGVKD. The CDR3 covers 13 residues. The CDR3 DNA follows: TGTGCCAGTGCCGGGACTAGCGGCTACGAGCAGTACTTC. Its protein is CASAGTSGYEQYF.

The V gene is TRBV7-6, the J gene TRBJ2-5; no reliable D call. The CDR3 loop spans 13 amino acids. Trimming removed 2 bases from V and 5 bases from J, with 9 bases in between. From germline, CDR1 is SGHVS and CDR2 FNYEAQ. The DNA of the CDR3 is TGTGCCAGCAGCTTAATGGTAACTGAGACCCAGTACTTC. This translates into CASSLMVTETQYF.

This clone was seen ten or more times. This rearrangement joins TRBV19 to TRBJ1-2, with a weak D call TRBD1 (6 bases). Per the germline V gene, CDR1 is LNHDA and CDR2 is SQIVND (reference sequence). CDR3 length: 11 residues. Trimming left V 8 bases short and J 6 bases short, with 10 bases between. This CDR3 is CASFRGHGYTF. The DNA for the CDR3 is TGTGCCAGTTTCAGGGGTCATGGCTACACCTTC.

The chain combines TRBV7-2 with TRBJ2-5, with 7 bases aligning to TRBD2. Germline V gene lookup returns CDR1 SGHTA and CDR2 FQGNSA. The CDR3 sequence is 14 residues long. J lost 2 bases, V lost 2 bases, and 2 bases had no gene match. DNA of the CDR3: TGTGCCAGCAGCTTAACCGGGGGGCAAGAGACCCAGTACTTC. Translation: CASSLTGGQETQYF.

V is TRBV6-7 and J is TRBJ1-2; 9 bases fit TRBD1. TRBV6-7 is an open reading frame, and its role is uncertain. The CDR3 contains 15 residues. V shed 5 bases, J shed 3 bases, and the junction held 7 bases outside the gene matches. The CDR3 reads CASSLPGQGDYGYTF. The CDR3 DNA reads TGTGCCAGCAGTCTACCGGGACAGGGTGACTATGGCTACACCTTC.

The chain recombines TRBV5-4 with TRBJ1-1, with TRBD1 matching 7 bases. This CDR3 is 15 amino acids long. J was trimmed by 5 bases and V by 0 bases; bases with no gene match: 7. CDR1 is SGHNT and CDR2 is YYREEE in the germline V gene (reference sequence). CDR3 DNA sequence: TGTGCCAGCAGCTTGGATAGGGGGCGCCGGACTGAAGCTTTCTTT. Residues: CASSLDRGRRTEAFF.

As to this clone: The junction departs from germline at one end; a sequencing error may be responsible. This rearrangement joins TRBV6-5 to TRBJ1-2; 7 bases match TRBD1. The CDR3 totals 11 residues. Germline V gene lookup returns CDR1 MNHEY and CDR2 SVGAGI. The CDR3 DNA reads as TGTGCCAGCAGTTCGACAGGGATGGAAGCCTTC. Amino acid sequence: CASSSTGMEAF.

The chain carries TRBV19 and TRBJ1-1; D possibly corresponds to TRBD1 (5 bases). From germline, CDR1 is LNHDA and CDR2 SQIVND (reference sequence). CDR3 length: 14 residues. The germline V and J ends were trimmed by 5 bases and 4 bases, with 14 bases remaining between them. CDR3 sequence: CASSSLQGGTEAFF. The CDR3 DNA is TGTGCCAGTAGTTCCCTGCAGGGTGGCACTGAAGCTTTCTTT.

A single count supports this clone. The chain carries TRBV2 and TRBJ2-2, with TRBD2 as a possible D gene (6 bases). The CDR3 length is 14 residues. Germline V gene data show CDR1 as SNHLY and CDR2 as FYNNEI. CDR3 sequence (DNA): TGTACCTACTCCGGGACTTTAAACACCGGGGAGCTGTTTTTT. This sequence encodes CTYSGTLNTGELFF. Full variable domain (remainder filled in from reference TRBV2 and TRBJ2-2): EPEVTQTPSHQVTQMGQEVILRCVPISNHLYFYWYRQILGQKVEFLVSFYNNEISEKSEIFDDQFSVERPDGSNFTLKIRSTKLEDSAMYFCTYSGTLNTGELFFGEGSRLTVL.

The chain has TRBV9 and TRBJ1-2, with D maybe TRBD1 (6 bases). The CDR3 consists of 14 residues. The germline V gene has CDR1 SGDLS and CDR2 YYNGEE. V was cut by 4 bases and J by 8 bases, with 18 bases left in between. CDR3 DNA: TGTGCCAGCAGCCCGCACAGGGCTCCGGAGGGCTACACCTTC. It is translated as CASSPHRAPEGYTF.

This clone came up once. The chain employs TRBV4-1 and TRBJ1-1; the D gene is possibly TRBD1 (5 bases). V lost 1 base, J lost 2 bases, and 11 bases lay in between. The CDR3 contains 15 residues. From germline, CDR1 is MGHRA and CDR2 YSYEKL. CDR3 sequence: CASSQGWTFNTEAFF. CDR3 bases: TGCGCCAGCAGCCAAGGGTGGACATTCAACACTGAAGCTTTCTTT.

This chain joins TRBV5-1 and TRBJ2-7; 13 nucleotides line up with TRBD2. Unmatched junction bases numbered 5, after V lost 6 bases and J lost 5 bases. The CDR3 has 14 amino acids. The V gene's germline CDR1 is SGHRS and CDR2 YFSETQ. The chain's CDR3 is CASTSGLAGNEQYF. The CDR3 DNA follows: TGCGCCAGCACCTCGGGACTAGCGGGGAACGAGCAGTACTTC.

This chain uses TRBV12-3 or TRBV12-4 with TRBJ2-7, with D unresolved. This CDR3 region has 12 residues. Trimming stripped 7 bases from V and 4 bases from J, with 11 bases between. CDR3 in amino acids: CASTKHNYEQYF. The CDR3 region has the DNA TGTGCCAGCACCAAACACAATTACGAGCAGTACTTC.

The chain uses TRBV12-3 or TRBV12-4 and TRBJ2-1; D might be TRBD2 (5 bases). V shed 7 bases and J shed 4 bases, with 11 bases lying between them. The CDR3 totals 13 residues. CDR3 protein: CASTGPGYNEQFF. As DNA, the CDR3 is TGTGCCAGCACGGGTCCGGGGTACAATGAGCAGTTCTTC.

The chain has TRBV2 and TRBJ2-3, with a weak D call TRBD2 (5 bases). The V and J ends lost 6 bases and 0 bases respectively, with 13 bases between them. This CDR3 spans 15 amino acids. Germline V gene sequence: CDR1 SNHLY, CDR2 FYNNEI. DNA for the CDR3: TGTGCCAGCAGCTGGCGACGGACTAGCACAGATACGCAGTATTTT. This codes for CASSWRRTSTDTQYF.